The clone carrying this T cell receptor beta chain has just a few counts. This CDR3 spans 15 amino acids. V trimming: 7 bases; J trimming: 7 bases; junction bases outside the gene matches: 11. Per the germline V gene, CDR1 is SGHRS and CDR2 is YFSETQ. This sample was included in a study of patients and donors after allogeneic stem cell transplantation. Via MiXCR, TCRdb re-called the RT-PCR reads, giving one row per CDR3 protein. The table has some 880,000 distinct CDR3 sequences, 15% to 20% seen once; the top ten hold roughly 6%. The chain uses TRBV5-1 and TRBJ1-6, with 7 bases fitting TRBD1. The clonotype was recovered from a human donor who was either an allogeneic HSCT recipient or a stem cell or donor lymphocyte infusion donor (not recorded which). It is not recorded whose cells these are; they may come from a transplant donor. The sequencing input was blood, either unsorted or a sorted T cell fraction (not recorded which). This CDR3 reads CASGKEGQRNSPLHF. CDR3 DNA sequence: TGCGCCAGCGGAAAGGAGGGACAGAGAAATTCACCCCTCCACTTT.